This T cell receptor beta chain was identified in a study of untreated major depressive disorder. Study-level findings and limits: A comparatively small sample limits the generalizability of these findings.

The method was immunoSEQ multiplex PCR; TCRdb's version includes in-frame clones alone and lacks a portion of them. The profile covers 20,000 or so clones, with more than 75% appearing a single time and approximately 5.1% taken by the ten largest. As for this clone: Antigen: not known.

Around 30 ml of peripheral blood was collected per donor. The germline V gene has CDR1 SGHTA and CDR2 FQGNSA. The CDR3 contains 13 residues. Trimming removed 7 bases at V and 2 bases at J, with 6 bases between. Sequences were obtained from CD4+ T cells from PBMCs. The genes are TRBV7-2 and TRBJ2-6; D call uncertain. The clonotype was recovered from a woman aged 25 to 45 in good health. The CDR3 DNA reads TGTGCCAGCAAGGTGGCTGGGGCCAACGTCCTGACTTTC. Translation: CASKVAGANVLTF. Complete variable domain (other parts from reference TRBV7-2 and TRBJ2-6): GAGVSQSPSNKVTEKGKDVELRCDPISGHTALYWYRQSLGQGLEFLIYFQGNSAPDKSGLPSDRFSAERTGGSVSTLTIQRTQQEDSAVYLCASKVAGANVLTFGAGSRLTVL.